This entry lists 17 T cell receptor beta chains sequenced from one sample in a study of identical twins. TCRdb re-analysed the 5' RACE reads in MiXCR, keeping a single row per CDR3 protein. The sample consists of 1.5 million to 2 million distinct CDR3 sequences, around 29% of them appearing once. The sequenced material came from cord blood. The receptor set was obtained from a newborn girl in good health.

This clonotype was recorded many times. At one boundary the junction diverges from the germline segment, which might be a read error. The rearrangement joins TRBV5-1 to TRBJ2-1, with 7 bases aligning to TRBD2. The CDR3 totals 14 residues. The germline gives CDR1 SGHRS, CDR2 YFSETQ. The CDR3 is CASSGGSSYNEQFF. The CDR3 DNA reads TGTGCCAGCAGTGGCGGGAGCTCCTACAATGAGCAGTTCTTC.

The chain carries TRBV5-1 and TRBJ1-4, with D maybe TRBD1 (6 bases). CDR1 is SGHRS and CDR2 is YFSETQ in the germline V gene. This CDR3 has 19 amino acids. V was pared by 0 bases and J by 5 bases, with 23 bases between. This chain's CDR3 is CASSLEPSKGDRPNEKLFF. CDR3 in DNA: TGCGCCAGCAGCTTGGAACCGTCTAAGGGGGACCGGCCAAATGAAAAACTGTTTTTT.

The genes are TRBV18 and TRBJ1-3; no definite D call. V was trimmed by 2 bases and J by 0 bases, leaving 14 bases between them. Germline V gene data show CDR1 as KGHSH and CDR2 as LQKENI. The length of the CDR3 is 17 residues. The DNA for the CDR3 is TGTGCCAGCTCACCAGCCACACTGAACCCCTCTGGAAACACCATATATTTT. Encoded protein: CASSPATLNPSGNTIYF.

The gene calls are TRBV12-3 or TRBV12-4 and TRBJ2-2; 9 bases match TRBD2. The CDR3 contains 16 residues. V was pared by 3 bases and J by 5 bases, with 7 bases of the junction left unmatched. The CDR3 bases are TGTGCCAGCAGTTTTTCGGCGGGAGGGATAACCGGGGAGCTGTTTTTT. Its protein product is CASSFSAGGITGELFF.

The chain is built from TRBV20-1 and TRBJ2-3; 9 bases fit TRBD2. Germline loops: CDR1 DFQATT, CDR2 SNEGSKA (reference sequence). V lost 3 bases, J lost 3 bases, and 4 bases stayed unmatched. The CDR3 has 14 amino acids. The CDR3 reads CSASAGGVTDTQYF. CDR3 nucleotide sequence: TGCAGTGCTAGTGCGGGGGGGGTGACAGATACGCAGTATTTT.

This clonotype has just a few counts. The rearrangement uses TRBV3-1 and TRBJ2-3; D may correspond to TRBD1 or TRBD2 (5 bases each). Germline-derived CDR1 and CDR2 are LGHDT and YNNKEL (reference sequence). Deletions cut 1 base from V and 2 bases from J, with 19 bases between. The CDR3 is made up of 18 amino acids. CDR3 sequence: CASSQVSGPPSITDTQYF. In DNA form, the CDR3 reads TGTGCCAGCAGCCAAGTGTCGGGACCTCCGTCTATCACAGATACGCAGTATTTT.

Comment on this clonotype: This may arise from a read error, as a much more abundant clone is one base away. The V call is TRBV2, the J call TRBJ1-1; 8 positions match TRBD1. Germline CDR1 SNHLY, CDR2 FYNNEI. The length of the CDR3 is 13 residues. The CDR3 coding sequence is TGTGCCAGCAGTGGGGACAGGAACACTGGAGCTTTCTTT. Translated, it gives CASSGDRNTGAFF. The full variable domain, in which reference TRBV2 and TRBJ1-1 provide the parts outside the CDR3, is EPEVTQTPSHQVTQMGQEVILRCVPISNHLYFYWYRQILGQKVEFLVSFYNNEISEKSEIFDDQFSVERPDGSNFTLKIRSTKLEDSAMYFCASSGDRNTGAFFGQGTRLTVV.

The chain employs TRBV30 and TRBJ1-1; no reliable D call. The CDR3 extends over 12 amino acids. Trimming took off 5 bases at V and 0 bases at J, with 7 bases between the two ends. Germline V gene sequence: CDR1 GTSNPN, CDR2 SVGIG (reference sequence). CDR3 DNA: TGTGCCTGGGCGGGAATGAACACTGAAGCTTTCTTT. Translation gives CAWAGMNTEAFF.

This clonotype was seen many times. The CDR3 coding sequence is TGTGCCAGCAGCCAAGCGGGCAAATCCTCCTACGAGCAGTACTTC. Protein: CASSQAGKSSYEQYF. V usage is TRBV3-1 and J usage is TRBJ2-7; D not resolved. The CDR3 is 15 amino acids. Germline assignment: CDR1 LGHDT and CDR2 YNNKEL (reference sequence). Trimming took 1 base from V and 0 from J, leaving 10 bases between them.

This clonotype has more than one count but fewer than ten. This sequence joins TRBV4-1 and TRBJ2-3; 10 positions agree with TRBD2. The CDR3 extends over 18 amino acids. J gave up 4 bases and V 4 bases, and 14 bases lay outside the gene matches. Germline CDR1 and CDR2: MGHRA and YSYEKL. DNA of the CDR3: TGCGCCAGCAGCCCCCTGGCTCCTAGCGGGAGATCCGCAGATACGCAGTATTTT. It specifies CASSPLAPSGRSADTQYF.

The gene calls are TRBV27 and TRBJ2-3; no definite D call. Germline CDR1 MNHEY, CDR2 SMNVEV (reference sequence). There are 15 residues in the CDR3. V dropped 2 bases and J dropped 1 base, with 10 bases sitting between them. The CDR3 nucleotides are TGTGCCAGCAGTTTAAGTCGGATACGCACAGATACGCAGTATTTT. This translates into CASSLSRIRTDTQYF.

The genes are TRBV15 and TRBJ2-1; 9 positions match TRBD2. CDR1 LNHNV and CDR2 YYDKDF come from the germline V gene (reference sequence). The ends lost 5 bases at V and 0 bases at J; junction bases unmatched: 5. CDR3 length equals 16 residues. This chain's CDR3 is CATSGRLAASYNEQFF. CDR3 nucleotides: TGTGCCACCAGCGGGAGACTAGCGGCCTCCTACAATGAGCAGTTCTTC.

A note on this clonotype: This may come from a read error, since a much larger clone is one base off. This chain joins TRBV20-1 and TRBJ1-2; D call uncertain. Between the trimmed V and J ends, which lost 4 bases and 0 bases, there was a span of 3 bases. This CDR3 region has 11 residues. Germline V gene data show CDR1 as DFQATT and CDR2 as SNEGSKA (reference sequence). The CDR3, as DNA: TGCAGTGCTAACTCTAACTATGGCTACACCTTC. Translated, it gives CSANSNYGYTF.

The rearrangement uses TRBV5-1 and TRBJ2-1; D might be TRBD2 (6 bases). Germline CDR1 is SGHRS and CDR2 is YFSETQ. The CDR3 runs to 15 residues. V shed 1 base and J shed 2 bases, with 10 bases lying between them. The CDR3 region has the DNA TGCGCCAGCAGCTTGCGTGCGGGACCCTACAATGAGCAGTTCTTC. This sequence encodes CASSLRAGPYNEQFF.

This clonotype was counted a few times. V usage is TRBV12-3 or TRBV12-4 and J usage is TRBJ1-5, with TRBD1 matching over 9 bases. With V trimmed by 5 bases and J by 5 bases, 7 bases remained unmatched. This CDR3 has 15 residues. CDR3 nucleotide sequence: TGTGCCAGCAGTACCCGGACAGGGGAGGATCAGCCCCAGCATTTT. This encodes CASSTRTGEDQPQHF.

There are many counts of this clonotype. The chain uses TRBV27 and TRBJ2-7; TRBD2 aligns across 10 bases. Germline V gene sequence: CDR1 MNHEY, CDR2 SMNVEV (reference sequence). With 1 base clipped from V and 7 bases from J, the junction kept 7 bases outside the gene matches. This CDR3 has 15 amino acids. The chain's CDR3 is CASSLYSSGRSEQYF. As DNA, the CDR3 is TGTGCCAGCAGTTTATATTCTAGCGGGAGAAGTGAGCAGTACTTC.

V gene TRBV12-3 or TRBV12-4 combines with J gene TRBJ2-7; 14 bases align to TRBD2. V was clipped by 7 bases and J by 7 bases; unmatched bases: 18. The CDR3 covers 18 residues. CDR3 residues: CASTQTRPGLAGVNEQYF. The CDR3 coding sequence is TGTGCCAGCACCCAAACACGGCCGGGACTAGCGGGAGTCAATGAGCAGTACTTC.